This T cell receptor (beta chain) was obtained from a study of T cells after yellow fever vaccination. In the study overall: Fractions containing few cells were prepared with SMART-Seq v4 Ultra Low Input. Study conclusions and caveats: The study noted that FACS-sorted repertoires could contain abundant clonotypes contaminating from the bulk population. Although the secondary response was weaker, it peaked faster, at day 5 versus 15.

Germline V CDR1 and CDR2: PRHDT, FYEKMQ (reference sequence). V lost 0 bases to trimming and J lost 1 base, with 4 bases between them. The CDR3 totals 14 residues. A universal primer site and UMIs were added as TCR cDNA was made by 5'RACE template switching. TCRdb used MiXCR to reprocess the 5' RACE reads, holding one entry per CDR3 protein. The sample shows 300,000 to 350,000 distinct CDR3 sequences, 3.5% to 4.5% of them seen only once. The sample holds many counts of this clonotype. Antigen specificity is unknown. J is TRBJ2-4 and V is TRBV13; D is uncertain. Sequencing used PBMCs, obtained 15 days after the yellow fever booster vaccination. This receptor was obtained from a man younger than 30 who received the YFV17D yellow fever vaccine. This CDR3 reads CASSLGPAKNIQYF. In nucleotides, the CDR3 is TGTGCCAGCAGCTTAGGCCCGGCCAAAAACATTCAGTACTTC.